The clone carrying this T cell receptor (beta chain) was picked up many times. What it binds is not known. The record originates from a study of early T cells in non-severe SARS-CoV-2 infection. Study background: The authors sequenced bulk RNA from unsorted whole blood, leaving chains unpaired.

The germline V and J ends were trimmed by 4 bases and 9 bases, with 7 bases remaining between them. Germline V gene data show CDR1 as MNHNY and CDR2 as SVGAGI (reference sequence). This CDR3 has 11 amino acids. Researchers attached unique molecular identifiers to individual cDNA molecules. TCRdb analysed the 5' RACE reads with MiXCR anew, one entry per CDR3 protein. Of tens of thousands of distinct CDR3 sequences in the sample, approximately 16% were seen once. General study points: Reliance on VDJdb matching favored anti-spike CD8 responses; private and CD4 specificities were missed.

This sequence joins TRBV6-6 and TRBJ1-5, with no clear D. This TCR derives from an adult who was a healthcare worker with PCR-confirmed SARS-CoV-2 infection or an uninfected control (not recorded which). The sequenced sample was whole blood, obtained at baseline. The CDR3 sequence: CASSSPRPQHF. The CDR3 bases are TGTGCCAGCAGTTCCCCTCGGCCCCAGCATTTT.